The 11 T cell receptor beta chains below come from one sample, sequenced in a study of cytomegalovirus exposure and HLA in healthy donors. Both 60 Vbeta primers and 13 Jbeta primers went into the PCR. Only in-frame clones appear in the TCRdb table, and some are missing; sequencing was by immunoSEQ multiplex PCR. The data show around 50,000 clones, roughly 84% seen once. Source material: PBMCs. These receptors were obtained from a man aged 30 to 39 in good health and CMV-seronegative.

This chain uses TRBV5-1 with TRBJ2-2; 11 positions agree with TRBD1. V dropped 4 bases and J dropped 1; count of bases not matched to a gene: 6. Per the germline V gene, CDR1 is SGHRS and CDR2 is YFSETQ. This CDR3 is built from 17 residues. In DNA, the CDR3 is TGCGCCAGCAGCCCAAGGACAGGGGGCCTGAACACCGGGGAGCTGTTTTTT. It specifies CASSPRTGGLNTGELFF.

The chain couples TRBV19 to TRBJ2-7, with 11 bases aligning to TRBD1. The V gene end was trimmed by 5 bases and the J gene end by 3 bases; junction bases not matched to a gene: 6. The CDR3 consists of 15 residues. Germline CDR1 is LNHDA and CDR2 is SQIVND (reference sequence). The CDR3 region has the DNA TGTGCCAGTAGTCCCGGGACAGGGGGGGACTACGAGCAGTACTTC. This codes for CASSPGTGGDYEQYF.

The chain recombines TRBV7-6 with TRBJ2-5; 10 bases agree with TRBD2. With 5 bases clipped from V and 3 bases from J, the junction kept 6 bases outside the gene matches. This CDR3 is 15 amino acids long. CDR1 and CDR2 from the germline V gene are SGHVS and FNYEAQ. The CDR3 sequence: CASSPTSGVKETQYF. In DNA form, the CDR3 reads TGTGCCAGCAGCCCTACTAGCGGGGTCAAAGAGACCCAGTACTTC.

This rearrangement joins TRBV18 to TRBJ2-7; 12 bases match TRBD2. Germline lookup yields CDR1 KGHSH and CDR2 LQKENI. CDR3 length equals 14 residues. V lost 2 bases and J lost 6; bases outside the gene matches: 2. CDR3 sequence (DNA): TGTGCCAGCTCACCAGGGACTAGCGGGTGCGAGCAGTACTTC. Amino acid sequence: CASSPGTSGCEQYF.

This rearrangement joins TRBV4-1 to TRBJ1-4, with D uncertain. This CDR3 is built from 18 residues. Trimming removed 5 bases from V and 0 bases from J, with 19 bases in between. CDR1 MGHRA and CDR2 YSYEKL come from the germline V gene. The chain's CDR3 is CASSSPGREAATNEKLFF. In DNA, the CDR3 is TGCGCCAGCAGCTCCCCCGGCCGGGAGGCTGCAACTAATGAAAAACTGTTTTTT.

The J gene is TRBJ2-7, the V gene TRBV6-6; D not certain. The V and J ends lost 4 bases and 0 bases respectively, with 4 bases between them. CDR1 and CDR2 (germline): MNHNY, SVGAGI (reference sequence). The CDR3 runs 12 residues. The CDR3 loop reads CASSSLSYEQYF. CDR3 nucleotides: TGTGCCAGCAGTTCCCTCTCCTACGAGCAGTACTTC.

The chain joins TRBV27 to TRBJ2-7; perhaps TRBD1 as D (6 bases). Trimming removed 6 bases from V and 5 bases from J, with 17 bases in between. This CDR3 comprises 14 residues. Germline lookup yields CDR1 MNHEY and CDR2 SMNVEV (reference sequence). The DNA for the CDR3 is TGTGCCAGCAGCCCGGGGACACTCCCTCACGAGCAGTACTTC. This codes for CASSPGTLPHEQYF.

Turning to this clone: With only one base between it and a far larger clone, this is likely a read error. The sample carries other DNA sequences with the same CDR3. The V and J genes are TRBV6-1 and TRBJ1-6; perhaps TRBD1 as D (6 bases). CDR1 is MNHNS and CDR2 is SASEGT in the germline V gene. The CDR3 is 15 amino acids. V was shortened by 4 bases and J by 6 bases, with 13 bases between the two germline ends. The chain's CDR3 is CASSVGTRSNSPLHF. The CDR3 DNA reads TGTGCCAGCAGTGTGGGGACAAGGAGTAATTCACCCCTCCACTTT.

The rearrangement joins TRBV4-1 to TRBJ1-1; D gene ambiguous. Germline CDR1 reads MGHRA; CDR2 reads YSYEKL. The length of the CDR3 is 11 residues. The germline V and J ends were trimmed by 3 bases and 8 bases, with 7 bases remaining between them. CDR3 sequence: CASSQPGEAFF. CDR3 DNA sequence: TGCGCCAGCAGCCAGCCGGGAGAAGCTTTCTTT.

The chain uses TRBV18 and TRBJ1-4, with D possibly TRBD1 on 6 matching bases. CDR1 is KGHSH, CDR2 LQKENI, per germline. The CDR3 has 13 residues. The V end was cut by 6 bases, the J end by 4 bases, with 9 bases between. CDR3 sequence reads: CASSVQGNEKLFF. DNA of the CDR3: TGTGCCAGCTCGGTACAGGGTAATGAAAAACTGTTTTTT.

This rearrangement joins TRBV2 to TRBJ2-7, with TRBD1 matching 8 bases. The CDR3 consists of 12 residues. Trimming removed 6 bases from V and 6 bases from J; junction bases left unmatched: 4. From germline, CDR1 is SNHLY and CDR2 FYNNEI. DNA of the CDR3: TGTGCCAGCAGCGCGGACAGGGCCGAGCAGTACTTC. Translation gives CASSADRAEQYF.